Listed below are T cell receptor beta chains from one sample, sequenced in a study of circulating and synovial CD4+ cells in juvenile arthritis. Method: immunoSEQ multiplex PCR; TCRdb's copy keeps in-frame clones and lacks some. This table has about 33,000 clones, about 96% appearing once. The sample taken for sequencing was CD4+ T cells from blood. These receptors were taken from a human donor with juvenile idiopathic arthritis. The CDR3 runs from the conserved cysteine through the conserved F or W. The order of the fields is J gene, V gene, clone size, D gene, CDR3 DNA, CDR3 protein. A D gene is named only where the DNA matches it firmly. Clone size appears in some rows only: once, few, many, or a class for an expanded clone.

TRBJ2-7 TRBV10-3 NA TRBD2 TGTGCCATCAGTGAGTCGCCTAGCGGGGTTACCTACGAGCAGTACTTC CAISESPSGVTYEQYF
TRBJ2-1 TRBV27 NA TRBD2 TGTGCCAGCAGCCCTACTAGCGGGAGGGCGGGGGAGCAGTTCTTC CASSPTSGRAGEQFF
TRBJ2-4 TRBV4-2 NA TRBD2 TGTGCCAGCAGCCAAGAGGCTAGCGGGACCCTCGCGGGGTACTTC CASSQEASGTLAGYF
TRBJ1-2 TRBV5-1 NA TRBD1 TGCGCCAGCAGCTTACAGGGGGAAACTAACTATGGCTACACCTTC CASSLQGETNYGYTF
TRBJ2-5 TRBV11-1 NA TRBD2 TGTGCCAGCAGCACCCGGACTAGCGGGGGGACTCAAGAGACCCAGTACTTC CASSTRTSGGTQETQYF
TRBJ2-1 TRBV4-1 once TRBD1 TGCGCCAGCAGCCAAGAAGTGGGGACAGGAGGGTTCTTC CASSQEVGTGGFF
TRBJ1-5 TRBV5-5 NA TRBD1 TGTGCCAGCAGCTTGGAGTTGTTTGGGGACAGGATGAATCAGCCCCAGCATTTT CASSLELFGDRMNQPQHF
TRBJ2-2 TRBV19 NA NA TGTGCCAGTAGGCCCGGTCGCGTGGGCGACACCGGGGAGCTGTTTTTT CASRPGRVGDTGELFF
TRBJ1-1 TRBV28 NA NA TGTGCCAGCAGTTTACGGGGTTCGAGAACTGAAGCTTTCTTT CASSLRGSRTEAFF
TRBJ2-5 TRBV9 NA TRBD2 TGTGCCAGCAGCGTAGAGGGACTAGCGGTTGAGACCCAGTACTTC CASSVEGLAVETQYF
TRBJ1-5 TRBV2 NA NA TGTGCCAGCAGTGCGGGGGGCAGGGGAGGCAATCAGCCCCAGCATTTT CASSAGGRGGNQPQHF
TRBJ2-7 TRBV28 NA NA TGTGCCAGCAGTTTCGCACAAGCCTACGAGCAGTACTTC CASSFAQAYEQYF
TRBJ1-1 TRBV4-1 NA NA TGCGCCAGCAGCCAAGTTCTTTCCGTTGAAGCTTTCTTT CASSQVLSVEAFF
TRBJ2-3 TRBV5-4 NA TRBD2 TGTGCCAGCAGCTACGGGACTAGCGGGTCCACAGATACGCAGTATTTT CASSYGTSGSTDTQYF
TRBJ2-6 TRBV19 NA NA TGTGCCAGTAGTGACTTGCACTCAAATGGGGCCAACGTCCTGACTTTC CASSDLHSNGANVLTF
TRBJ2-2 TRBV18 NA TRBD1 TGTGCCAGCTCAGTACAGGGGCGCGGGGAGCTGTTTTTT CASSVQGRGELFF
TRBJ1-4 TRBV28 NA NA TGTGCCAGCAGTTTCCAGGGTGCGAATGAAAAACTGTTTTTT CASSFQGANEKLFF
TRBJ2-3 TRBV9 NA TRBD2 TGTGCCAGCAGCGTAGAAGGACTAGCGGGGGGGCTTACGCAGTATTTT CASSVEGLAGGLTQYF
TRBJ1-1 TRBV19 NA NA TGTGCCAGTAGTATTCCACGAGGGTTCACTGAAGCTTTCTTT CASSIPRGFTEAFF
TRBJ2-3 TRBV2 NA TRBD2 TGTGCCCAAAGCGGGGGGTCCACAGATACGCAGTATTTT CAQSGGSTDTQYF
TRBJ1-1 TRBV7-9 NA NA TGTGCCAGCAGCTTGTCTACGGTGTCCACTGAAGCTTTCTTT CASSLSTVSTEAFF
TRBJ2-1 TRBV28 NA NA TGTGCCAGCAGTTTTCTGAGATACAATGAGCAGTTCTTC CASSFLRYNEQFF
TRBJ2-1 TRBV5-8 NA NA TGTGCCAGCAGGCCGACTAGGTCGAATGAGCAGTTCTTC CASRPTRSNEQFF
TRBJ1-6 TRBV15 NA NA TGTGCCACCAGCAGAGGGGCAGTGGTTGGGTCCCATAATTCACCCCTCCACTTT CATSRGAVVGSHNSPLHF
TRBJ1-2 TRBV27 NA NA TGTGCCAGCAGTAGTGGGCAGTACTATGGCTACACCTTC CASSSGQYYGYTF
TRBJ2-1 TRBV4-3 once TRBD2 TGCGCCAGCAGCCAAGATCCCCTAGCGGGAGTGAATGAGCAGTTCTTC CASSQDPLAGVNEQFF
TRBJ2-1 TRBV29-1 NA NA TGCAGCGCCCGCGGCAATGAGCAGTTCTTC CSARGNEQFF
TRBJ2-5 TRBV4-1 once NA TGCGCCAGCAGCCAAGGGCGGAGGGGCCGGGAGACCCAGTACTTC CASSQGRRGRETQYF
TRBJ1-3 TRBV18 NA TRBD1 TGTGCCAGCACCGTACAGGGGGCTTCAGGAAACACCATATATTTT CASTVQGASGNTIYF
TRBJ2-3 TRBV10-3 NA NA TGTGCCAGCCAGGGTTGGACGACAGATACGCAGTATTTT CASQGWTTDTQYF
TRBJ2-7 TRBV10-3 NA TRBD2 TGTGCCACGGGAACTCTAGCGGGAGGCCCCTACGAGCAGTACTTC CATGTLAGGPYEQYF
TRBJ1-5 TRBV21-1 NA NA TGTGCCAGCAGCAAAGTAACGAGTAGCAATCAGCCCCAGCATTTT CASSKVTSSNQPQHF
TRBJ1-1 TRBV7-8 NA NA TGTGCCAGCAGCGTCCAGGAGAACACTGAAGCTTTCTTT CASSVQENTEAFF
TRBJ2-1 TRBV7-9 NA NA TGTGCCAGCAGCTTATCCTTGACAGCCGAGCAGTTCTTC CASSLSLTAEQFF
TRBJ2-5 TRBV7-8 NA NA TGTGCCAGCAGCTTAGGACAGATGGAGACCCAGTACTTC CASSLGQMETQYF
TRBJ2-3 TRBV7-3 once TRBD1 TGTGCCAGCAGCCCCACAGGGGACGCAGATACGCAGTATTTT CASSPTGDADTQYF
TRBJ2-7 TRBV29-1 NA TRBD1 TGCAGCGTTGCGACAGGGCTCGACGAGCAGTACTTC CSVATGLDEQYF
TRBJ2-7 TRBV27 NA TRBD1 TGTGCCAGCAGACTAGGGACAGGGGTGGACTACGAGCAGTACTTC CASRLGTGVDYEQYF
TRBJ2-7 TRBV27 NA NA TGTGCCAGCATTAGGCTTCCCCCCCCGACGGGGGGCAGCTACGAGCAGTACTTC CASIRLPPPTGGSYEQYF
TRBJ2-1 TRBV2 NA NA TGTGCCAGCAGTGAAGATAGCGGAAGCTCCTACAATGAGCAGTTCTTC CASSEDSGSSYNEQFF
TRBJ1-1 TRBV19 few NA TGTGCCAGTAGTATAGGCGGGGGGAACGCTGAAGCTTTCTTT CASSIGGGNAEAFF
TRBJ2-1 TRBV25-1 NA TRBD1 TGTGCCAGCAGTCAGGGGGGGGACAGGGGACGCCGCCGGCAGTTCTTC CASSQGGDRGRRRQFF
TRBJ2-4 TRBV5-8 few NA TGTGCCAGCAGCTTGGGCCAGGCCAAAAACATTCAGTACTTC CASSLGQAKNIQYF
TRBJ2-1 TRBV28 NA NA TGTGCCAGCAGTCCGACTTCCAGCTCCTACAATGAGCAGTTCTTC CASSPTSSSYNEQFF
TRBJ1-1 TRBV6-5 NA NA TGTGCCAGCAGTTCCGGACAACCGAACACTGAAGCTTTCTTT CASSSGQPNTEAFF
TRBJ2-3 TRBV7-2 NA TRBD1 TGTGCCAGCAGCTTTGGACAGGGTGATACGCAGTATTTT CASSFGQGDTQYF